The present entry profiles one T cell receptor beta chain with its context. This sample was included in a study of OX40 agonist ivuxolimab in advanced cancers. Study in general: All patients had ivuxolimab intravenously every 2 weeks at 0.01 to 10 mg/kg.

Germline CDR1 and CDR2: MNHNY and SVGAGI (reference sequence). There are 14 residues in the CDR3. V was clipped by 6 bases and J by 2 bases; unmatched bases: 4. Clones were read by immunoSEQ multiplex PCR, and TCRdb kept only the in-frame ones, dropping some. This repertoire shows tens of thousands of clones, around 90% found once; its top ten account for approximately 0.58%. The material sequenced was CD4+ or CD8+ T cells sorted from blood, taken in a trial of the OX40 agonist ivuxolimab. The rearrangement uses TRBV6-6 and TRBJ2-7; 10 nucleotides agree with TRBD2. The TCR originated in an adult with an advanced solid tumor such as melanoma, head and neck, liver or kidney cancer. Here the CDR3 reads CASRNSGRTYEQYF. The CDR3 region has the DNA TGTGCCAGCAGAAATAGCGGGAGGACCTACGAGCAGTACTTC.